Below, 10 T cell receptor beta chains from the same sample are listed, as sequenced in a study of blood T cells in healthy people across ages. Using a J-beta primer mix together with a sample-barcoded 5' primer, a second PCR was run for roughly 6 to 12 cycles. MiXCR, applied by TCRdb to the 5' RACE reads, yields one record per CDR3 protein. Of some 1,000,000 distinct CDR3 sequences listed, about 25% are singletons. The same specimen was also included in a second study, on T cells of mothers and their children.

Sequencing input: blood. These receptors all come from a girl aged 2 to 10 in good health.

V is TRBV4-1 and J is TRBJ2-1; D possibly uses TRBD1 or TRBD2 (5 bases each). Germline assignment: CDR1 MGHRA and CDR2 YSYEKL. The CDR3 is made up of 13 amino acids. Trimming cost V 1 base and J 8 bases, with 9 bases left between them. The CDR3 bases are TGCGCCAGCAGCCAAGTCGGGACCGATGAGCAGTTCTTC. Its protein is CASSQVGTDEQFF.

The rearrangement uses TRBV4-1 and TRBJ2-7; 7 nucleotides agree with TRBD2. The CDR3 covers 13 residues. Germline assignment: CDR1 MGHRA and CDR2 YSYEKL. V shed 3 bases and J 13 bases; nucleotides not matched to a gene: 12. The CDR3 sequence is CASSQAGAHEEYF. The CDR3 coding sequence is TGCGCCAGCAGCCAGGCGGGAGCCCACGAGGAATACTTC.

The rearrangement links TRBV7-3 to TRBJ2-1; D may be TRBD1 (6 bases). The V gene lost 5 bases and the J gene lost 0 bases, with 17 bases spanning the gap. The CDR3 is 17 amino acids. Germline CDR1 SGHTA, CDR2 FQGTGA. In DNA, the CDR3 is TGTGCCAGCAGCCCGATTGGGTTACAGGGCTCCTACAATGAGCAGTTCTTC. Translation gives CASSPIGLQGSYNEQFF.

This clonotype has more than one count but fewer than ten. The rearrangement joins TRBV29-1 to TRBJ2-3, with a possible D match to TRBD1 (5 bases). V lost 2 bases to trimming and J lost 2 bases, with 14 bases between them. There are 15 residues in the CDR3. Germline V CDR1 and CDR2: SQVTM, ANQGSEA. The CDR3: CSVEIVQGYTDTQYF. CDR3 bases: TGCAGCGTTGAAATCGTCCAGGGATACACAGATACGCAGTATTTT.

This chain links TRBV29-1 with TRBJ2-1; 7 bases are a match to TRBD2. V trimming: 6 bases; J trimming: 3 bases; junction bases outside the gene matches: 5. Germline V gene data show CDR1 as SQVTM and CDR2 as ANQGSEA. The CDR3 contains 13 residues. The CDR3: CSVASGVYNEQFF. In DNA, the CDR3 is TGCAGCGTCGCTAGCGGAGTCTACAATGAGCAGTTCTTC.

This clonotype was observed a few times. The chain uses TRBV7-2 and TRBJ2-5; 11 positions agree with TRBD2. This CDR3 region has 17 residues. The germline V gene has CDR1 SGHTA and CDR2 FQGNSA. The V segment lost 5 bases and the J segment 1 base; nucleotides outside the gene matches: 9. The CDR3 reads CASSQAPLAGGQETQYF. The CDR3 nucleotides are TGTGCCAGCAGCCAAGCACCCCTAGCGGGGGGCCAAGAGACCCAGTACTTC. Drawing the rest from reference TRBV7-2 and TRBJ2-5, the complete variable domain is GAGVSQSPSNKVTEKGKDVELRCDPISGHTALYWYRQSLGQGLEFLIYFQGNSAPDKSGLPSDRFSAERTGGSVSTLTIQRTQQEDSAVYLCASSQAPLAGGQETQYFGPGTRLLVL.

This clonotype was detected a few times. CDR3 sequence: CASSVEGQPTEKLFF. The CDR3 coding sequence is TGTGCCAGCAGCGTAGAGGGACAGCCAACCGAAAAACTGTTTTTT. V usage is TRBV9 and J usage is TRBJ1-4, with TRBD1 matching 7 bases. This CDR3 comprises 15 residues. With V trimmed by 0 bases and J by 8 bases, 7 bases remained unmatched. CDR1 is SGDLS and CDR2 is YYNGEE in the germline V gene.

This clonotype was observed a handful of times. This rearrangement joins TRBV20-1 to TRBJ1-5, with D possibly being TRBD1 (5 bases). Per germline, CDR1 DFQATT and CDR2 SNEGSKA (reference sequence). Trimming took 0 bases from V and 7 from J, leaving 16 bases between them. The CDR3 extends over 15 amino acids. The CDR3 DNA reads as TGCAGTGCTAGAGAATTCGGAGGGGACGGGCAGCCCCAGCATTTT. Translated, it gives CSAREFGGDGQPQHF.

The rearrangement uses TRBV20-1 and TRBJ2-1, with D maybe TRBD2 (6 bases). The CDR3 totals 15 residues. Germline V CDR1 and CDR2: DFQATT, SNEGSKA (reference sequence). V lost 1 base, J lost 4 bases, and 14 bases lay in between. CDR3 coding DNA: TGCAGTGCTAGAGGCCCTGGAGGGCTGTACAATGAGCAGTTCTTC. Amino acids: CSARGPGGLYNEQFF.

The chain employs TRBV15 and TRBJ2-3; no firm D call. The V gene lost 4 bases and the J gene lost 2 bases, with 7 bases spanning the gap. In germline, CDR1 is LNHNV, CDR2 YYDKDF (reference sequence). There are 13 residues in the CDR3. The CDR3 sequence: CATSTDPTDTQYF. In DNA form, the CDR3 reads TGTGCCACCAGCACCGATCCCACAGATACGCAGTATTTT.